This T cell receptor (beta chain) is drawn from a study of shared clonotypes between healthy human individuals. Germline CDR1 and CDR2: SGHTA and FQGNSA. V was pared by 5 bases and J by 3 bases, with 14 bases between. This CDR3 contains 15 residues. Template for every sorted-subset replicate PCR totaled approximately 0.2 ug DNA, roughly 30,000 T cell genomes. The repertoire was sequenced with immunoSEQ multiplex PCR; TCRdb's copy has only in-frame clones and lacks some. The data show hundreds of thousands of clones, with about 80% seen just once and around 2% held by the top ten. This clone turned up a few times. Its antigen is unknown. The sample has other DNA sequences that encode this CDR3 too. Overall study results and limits: In this cohort, only blood was sampled, and tissue repertoires likely differ. Memory subsets had estimated richness that was generally smaller than that of naive subsets.

The receptor's source is a young woman in good health. Sequencing used memory CD4+ T cells sorted from blood. The subset is: CD45RA-negative fraction. This chain uses TRBV7-2 with TRBJ2-1, with a possible D match to TRBD1 (6 bases). The CDR3 reads CASSPDRGDYNEQFF. DNA for the CDR3: TGTGCCAGCAGCCCGGACAGAGGGGACTACAATGAGCAGTTCTTC.